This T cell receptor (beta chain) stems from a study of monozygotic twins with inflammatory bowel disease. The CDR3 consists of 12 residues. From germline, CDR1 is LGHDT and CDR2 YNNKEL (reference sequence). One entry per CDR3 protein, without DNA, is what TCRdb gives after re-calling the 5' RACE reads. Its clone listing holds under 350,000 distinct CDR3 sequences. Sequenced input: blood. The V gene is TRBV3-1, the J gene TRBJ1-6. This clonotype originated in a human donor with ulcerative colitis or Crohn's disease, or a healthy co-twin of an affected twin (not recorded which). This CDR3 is CASSQGQTALHF.